A selection of T cell receptor beta chains follows, all from one sample in a study of tumor-infiltrating lymphocytes in primary liver carcinoma. TCRdb processed the multiplex PCR reads anew with MiXCR; each CDR3 protein has one entry. Of about 200,000 distinct CDR3 sequences detected, less than 75% appear once; the ten largest clones hold under 7.5%. Sample: peripheral blood. Source of these receptors: a woman aged 55-69 years with primary liver carcinoma and hepatitis B virus infection. Each CDR3 is given with its conserved first and last residue. The D gene is left open where the match is weak. Some rows mark clone size as missing; the rest say once, few, many or name a class of expanded clone.

J gene: TRBJ1-4; clone size: few; V gene: TRBV6-5; D gene: TRBD1; CDR3 protein: CASSYLPGGDEKLFF; CDR3 DNA: TGTGCCAGCAGTTATCTACCAGGGGGGGATGAAAAACTGTTTTTT
J gene: TRBJ2-6; clone size: -; V gene: TRBV30; D gene: TRBD1; CDR3 protein: CAWSDRGRSTGFSGANVLTF; CDR3 DNA: TGTGCCTGGAGTGACAGGGGAAGGAGCACCGGTTTCTCTGGGGCCAACGTCCTGACTTTC
J gene: TRBJ2-5; clone size: -; V gene: TRBV12-3/TRBV12-4; D gene: -; CDR3 protein: CASSLSRGFWGGGTTQYF; CDR3 DNA: TGTGCCAGCAGCTTAAGCCGGGGATTCTGGGGGGGCGGGACGACCCAGTACTTC
J gene: TRBJ2-3; clone size: -; V gene: TRBV5-1; D gene: -; CDR3 protein: CASSAMRYSGDTQYF; CDR3 DNA: TGCGCCAGCAGCGCGATGCGTTATAGCGGAGATACGCAGTATTTT
J gene: TRBJ2-2; clone size: -; V gene: TRBV25-1; D gene: -; CDR3 protein: CASEIPRSTGELFF; CDR3 DNA: TGTGCCAGCGAGATCCCAAGGAGCACCGGGGAGCTGTTTTTT
J gene: TRBJ1-1; clone size: many; V gene: TRBV6-1; D gene: TRBD1; CDR3 protein: CASSKKGQGATEAFF; CDR3 DNA: TGTGCCAGCAGTAAAAAGGGACAGGGGGCCACTGAAGCTTTCTTT
J gene: TRBJ2-1; clone size: -; V gene: TRBV7-9; D gene: TRBD2; CDR3 protein: CASSFLGLRGEQFF; CDR3 DNA: TGTGCCAGCAGCTTTTTGGGACTAAGGGGTGAGCAGTTCTTC
J gene: TRBJ2-7; clone size: few; V gene: TRBV10-1; D gene: TRBD2; CDR3 protein: CASSVGLAGENYEQYF; CDR3 DNA: TGCGCCAGCAGTGTAGGGCTAGCGGGAGAAAACTACGAGCAGTACTTC
J gene: TRBJ2-7; clone size: -; V gene: TRBV11-2; D gene: -; CDR3 protein: CASSLVMGSSYVQYF; CDR3 DNA: TGTGCCAGCAGCTTAGTCATGGGGAGCTCCTACGTGCAGTACTTC
J gene: TRBJ2-7; clone size: -; V gene: TRBV7-3; D gene: -; CDR3 protein: CASSLNRAHDQYF; CDR3 DNA: TGTGCAAGCAGCTTAAATCGGGCTCACGACCAATACTTC
J gene: TRBJ2-3; clone size: once; V gene: TRBV24-1; D gene: TRBD2; CDR3 protein: CATSGSGRIDTQYF; CDR3 DNA: TGTGCCACCAGTGGTAGCGGGAGAATAGATACGCAGTATTTT
J gene: TRBJ2-7; clone size: many; V gene: TRBV29-1; D gene: TRBD1; CDR3 protein: CSVLTGAYEQYF; CDR3 DNA: TGCAGCGTCTTGACAGGGGCCTACGAGCAGTACTTC
J gene: TRBJ2-1; clone size: -; V gene: TRBV7-8; D gene: TRBD2; CDR3 protein: CASSSGVLAGGIYNEQFF; CDR3 DNA: TGTGCCAGCAGCTCCGGGGTGCTAGCGGGGGGTATCTATAATGAGCAGTTCTTC
J gene: TRBJ2-3; clone size: -; V gene: TRBV30; D gene: TRBD2; CDR3 protein: CAWTQTSGSIYTEYF; CDR3 DNA: TGTGCCTGGACTCAGACTAGCGGGAGTATCTATACGGAGTATTTT
J gene: TRBJ2-3; clone size: -; V gene: TRBV11-2; D gene: -; CDR3 protein: CANSLDGEIDTQYF; CDR3 DNA: TGTGCCAACAGCTTAGACGGGGAGATCGATACACAGTATTTT